Listed below are T cell receptor beta chains from one sample, sequenced in a study of identical twins. A single record per CDR3 protein comes from TCRdb applying MiXCR to the 5' RACE reads. The table lists roughly 260,000 distinct CDR3 sequences, over 12% of them singletons. Material for sequencing was memory (CD45RO+) T cells sorted from blood. These receptors were collected from a woman between 18 and 29 years old in good health. Both conserved end residues are part of each CDR3. Fields, in order: CDR3 protein, J gene, V gene.

cdr3_aa: CASSYSTGGRSRNEQFF
j_call: TRBJ2-1
v_call: TRBV6-5

cdr3_aa: CATSRGGVGDTQYF
j_call: TRBJ2-3
v_call: TRBV15

cdr3_aa: CSARDPLAGYEQFF
j_call: TRBJ2-1
v_call: TRBV20-1

cdr3_aa: CASRRRGQTYEQYF
j_call: TRBJ2-7
v_call: TRBV19

cdr3_aa: CASSQDSPGTNGYNEQFF
j_call: TRBJ2-1
v_call: TRBV4-3

cdr3_aa: CASSRTGGGYEQYF
j_call: TRBJ2-7
v_call: TRBV5-1

cdr3_aa: CASSLLGGFRNEQFF
j_call: TRBJ2-1
v_call: TRBV7-2

cdr3_aa: CASRRDINNEKLFF
j_call: TRBJ1-4
v_call: TRBV2

cdr3_aa: CSARRDTGDQETQYF
j_call: TRBJ2-5
v_call: TRBV20-1

cdr3_aa: CSARDYQGSETQYF
j_call: TRBJ2-5
v_call: TRBV20-1

cdr3_aa: CSVGFGSNEQFF
j_call: TRBJ2-1
v_call: TRBV29-1

cdr3_aa: CASRGTSGSSLEQYF
j_call: TRBJ2-7
v_call: TRBV6-1

cdr3_aa: CASSQVGGNEQFF
j_call: TRBJ2-1
v_call: TRBV14

cdr3_aa: CSAREGQGGETQYF
j_call: TRBJ2-5
v_call: TRBV20-1

cdr3_aa: CSATGRGVTDTQYF
j_call: TRBJ2-3
v_call: TRBV20-1

cdr3_aa: CASSEYPGGKQYF
j_call: TRBJ2-7
v_call: TRBV6-1

cdr3_aa: CSASWPLAGEGGEQFF
j_call: TRBJ2-1
v_call: TRBV20-1

cdr3_aa: CASSSGSRTRFHEQYF
j_call: TRBJ2-7
v_call: TRBV5-1

cdr3_aa: CASRPRSSYNSPLHF
j_call: TRBJ1-6
v_call: TRBV12-3/TRBV12-4

cdr3_aa: CASSRDRGLNIQYF
j_call: TRBJ2-4
v_call: TRBV5-8

cdr3_aa: CASSPNSGVYNEQFF
j_call: TRBJ2-1
v_call: TRBV11-2

cdr3_aa: CASSASSGNTIYF
j_call: TRBJ1-3
v_call: TRBV9

cdr3_aa: CSARVQGQNYGYTF
j_call: TRBJ1-2
v_call: TRBV20-1

cdr3_aa: CASSPTAWRETQYF
j_call: TRBJ2-5
v_call: TRBV27

cdr3_aa: CASSRDRYYEQYF
j_call: TRBJ2-7
v_call: TRBV11-3

cdr3_aa: CASSDRLAGTTDTQYF
j_call: TRBJ2-3
v_call: TRBV7-2

cdr3_aa: CASSPTFGELFF
j_call: TRBJ2-2
v_call: TRBV14

cdr3_aa: CASSLNGGPYNEQFF
j_call: TRBJ2-1
v_call: TRBV5-1

cdr3_aa: CSARDPRTSGGHEQYF
j_call: TRBJ2-7
v_call: TRBV20-1

cdr3_aa: CASKITSQAEQFF
j_call: TRBJ2-1
v_call: TRBV5-1